Listed here are 17 T cell receptor beta chains from one sample, sequenced in a study of beta chain features in type 1 diabetes. Study-level findings and limits: Among all four CD4+ subsets, Type 1 diabetes patients had TCRB CDR3s that were moderately but significantly shorter.

The authors reverse transcribed all of the isolated RNA, so sequencing captured expressed TCRB transcripts. The data were produced by immunoSEQ multiplex PCR, yet TCRdb's version contains in-frame clones alone and is incomplete. The table records around 180,000 clones, 7% to 9% of them present only once. Antigen specificity for these receptors is unknown. The sample taken for sequencing was central memory CD4+ T cells from blood. The receptors stem from a young man with type 1 diabetes.

Only a few counts were recorded for this clone. The gene calls are TRBV6-1 and TRBJ2-3; a possible D gene is TRBD2 (7 bases). Germline CDR1 is MNHNS and CDR2 is SASEGT. This CDR3 comprises 14 residues. With 5 bases removed from V and 7 bases from J, the gap between germline ends came to 16 bases. CDR3 loop: CASSRGGALNTQYF. DNA for the CDR3: TGTGCCAGCAGTAGAGGGGGGGCCTTAAATACGCAGTATTTT.

In its sample, this clone was seen a few times. The chain recombines TRBV9 with TRBJ2-1; 8 nucleotides line up with TRBD2. This CDR3 contains 15 residues. J was trimmed by 5 bases and V by 0 bases; bases with no gene match: 4. The germline V gene has CDR1 SGDLS and CDR2 YYNGEE. The CDR3: CASSVGTSGNNEQFF. CDR3 sequence (DNA): TGTGCCAGCAGCGTAGGAACTAGCGGAAACAATGAGCAGTTCTTC.

In its sample, this clone was seen a few times. This rearrangement joins TRBV5-1 to TRBJ2-5; D might be TRBD2 (6 bases). Germline V gene lookup returns CDR1 SGHRS and CDR2 YFSETQ. V shed 4 bases and J shed 6 bases, with 19 bases lying between them. The CDR3 has 15 amino acids. The CDR3 sequence is CASSPLGGAAQTQYF. The CDR3 DNA reads TGCGCCAGCAGCCCGCTCGGCGGGGCCGCCCAGACCCAGTACTTC. Full variable domain (rest looked up from reference TRBV5-1 and TRBJ2-5): KAGVTQTPRYLIKTRGQQVTLSCSPISGHRSVSWYQQTPGQGLQFLFEYFSETQRNKGNFPGRFSGRQFSNSRSEMNVSTLELGDSALYLCASSPLGGAAQTQYFGPGTRLLVL.

The J gene is TRBJ2-3, the V gene TRBV7-2; 7 bases agree with TRBD2. CDR1 is SGHTA, CDR2 FQGNSA, per germline. CDR3 size: 14 residues. With 6 bases clipped from V and 2 bases from J, the junction kept 5 bases outside the gene matches. This chain's CDR3 is CASSGGVYTDTQYF. The DNA of the CDR3 is TGTGCCAGCAGTGGGGGGGTGTACACAGATACGCAGTATTTT.

This clone was detected a few times. The gene calls are TRBV28 and TRBJ2-3; D not resolved. V lost 5 bases to trimming and J lost 7 bases, with 7 bases between them. The germline gives CDR1 MDHEN, CDR2 SYDVKM. The CDR3 has 11 amino acids. The CDR3 DNA is TGTGCCAGCAGTCCTAGGTATACGCAGTATTTT. Its protein is CASSPRYTQYF.

The chain combines TRBV28 with TRBJ1-1; perhaps TRBD1 as D (5 bases). CDR1 and CDR2 (germline): MDHEN, SYDVKM. The CDR3 totals 13 residues. The V and J ends lost 6 bases and 1 base respectively, with 9 bases between them. Here the CDR3 DNA reads TGTGCCAGCAGCTGGGACTCGAACACTGAAGCTTTCTTT. Its translation is CASSWDSNTEAFF.

This chain uses TRBV4-2 with TRBJ2-7, with 11 bases matching TRBD2. The CDR3 loop spans 16 amino acids. Unmatched junction bases numbered 6, after V lost 3 bases and J lost 2 bases. Germline CDR1 reads LGHNA; CDR2 reads YNFKEQ. CDR3 protein: CASSQDGTSGPYEQYF. The CDR3 bases are TGTGCCAGCAGCCAGGATGGGACTAGCGGACCCTACGAGCAGTACTTC.

The V gene is TRBV2, the J gene TRBJ1-1, with 10 bases aligning to TRBD1. Germline V gives CDR1 SNHLY, CDR2 FYNNEI. Germline trimming cut 1 base from V and 4 bases from J; bases unmatched to any gene: 3. The CDR3 length is 15 residues. The CDR3 reads CASSEGRQGATEAFF. The CDR3, as DNA: TGTGCCAGCAGTGAAGGTAGACAGGGGGCCACTGAAGCTTTCTTT.

The chain has TRBV2 and TRBJ2-2; TRBD2 matches at 7 bases. CDR1 is SNHLY and CDR2 is FYNNEI in the germline V gene. J gave up 4 bases and V 6 bases, and 8 bases lay outside the gene matches. This CDR3 has 15 residues. CDR3 residues: CASRTETSSTGELFF. The CDR3 DNA sequence: TGTGCCAGCAGGACCGAGACTAGCAGCACCGGGGAGCTGTTTTTT.

The V and J genes are TRBV4-1 and TRBJ2-6; D remains ambiguous. The CDR3 is made up of 15 amino acids. The germline V gene encodes CDR1 MGHRA and CDR2 YSYEKL. The V end lost 2 bases, the J end lost 1 base, and 6 bases lay between the germline ends. The CDR3 DNA reads as TGCGCCAGCAGCCAATTAGTATCTGGGGCCAACGTCCTGACTTTC. It codes for CASSQLVSGANVLTF.

This clone showed up just a few times. The chain carries TRBV11-2 and TRBJ2-1, with 8 bases lining up with TRBD2. V gave up 6 bases and J gave up 0 bases; unmatched junction bases: 4. Germline V gives CDR1 SGHAT, CDR2 FQNNGV. The CDR3 spans 15 residues. CDR3 region: CASSIAGLSYNEQFF. CDR3 nucleotides: TGTGCCAGCAGTATAGCGGGGCTCTCCTACAATGAGCAGTTCTTC.

This clone was observed a few times. The chain recombines TRBV7-8 with TRBJ2-3; no reliable D call. The CDR3 length is 12 residues. V dropped 5 bases and J dropped 4 bases, with 7 bases sitting between them. The germline CDR1 and CDR2 sequences are SGHVS and FQNEAQ. This CDR3 is CASSRVADTQYF. DNA for the CDR3: TGTGCCAGCAGCCGAGTCGCAGATACGCAGTATTTT. Full variable domain (remainder filled in from reference TRBV7-8 and TRBJ2-3): GAGVSQSPRYKVAKRGQDVALRCDPISGHVSLFWYQQALGQGPEFLTYFQNEAQLDKSGLPSDRFFAERPEGSVSTLKIQRTQQEDSAVYLCASSRVADTQYFGPGTRLTVL.

This clone was counted a few times. CDR3 sequence: CASSQDGSGTPWNEQFF. The CDR3 region has the DNA TGCGCCAGCAGCCAAGACGGTAGCGGGACCCCCTGGAATGAGCAGTTCTTC. V usage is TRBV4-3 and J usage is TRBJ2-1, with TRBD2 matching 8 bases. Germline V gene data show CDR1 as LGHNA and CDR2 as YSLEER. With V trimmed by 0 bases and J by 7 bases, 11 bases remained unmatched. The CDR3 runs 17 residues.

V usage is TRBV2 and J usage is TRBJ2-7; tentative D call: TRBD2 (5 bases). From germline, CDR1 is SNHLY and CDR2 FYNNEI. The V gene lost 6 bases and the J gene lost 6 bases, with 12 bases spanning the gap. The CDR3 spans 12 residues. The CDR3 protein is CASSSRGSEQYF. CDR3 nucleotide sequence: TGTGCCAGCAGCTCCCGAGGGAGCGAGCAGTACTTC.

Worth noting for this clone: In the same sample, other DNA sequences code for this CDR3. This chain links TRBV30 with TRBJ1-3; unclear D gene. CDR1 is GTSNPN and CDR2 is SVGIG in the germline V gene (reference sequence). The CDR3 covers 13 residues. With 7 bases removed from V and 0 bases from J, the gap between germline ends came to 10 bases. The CDR3 DNA sequence: TGTGCCTACCGCCTGAGCTCTGGAAACACCATATATTTT. Its translation is CAYRLSSGNTIYF.

The chain has TRBV20-1 and TRBJ2-1; D not certain. The CDR3 contains 11 residues. Germline assignment: CDR1 DFQATT and CDR2 SNEGSKA (reference sequence). The CDR3 DNA is TGCAGCGCGGCACCGTCTAATGAGCAGTTCTTC. Translated, it gives CSAAPSNEQFF.

This clone was detected only a few times. This chain connects TRBV6-1 to TRBJ1-2, with a weak D call TRBD1 (6 bases). Trimming cost V 5 bases and J 0 bases, with 10 bases left between them. CDR3 length: 14 amino acids. The germline V gene encodes CDR1 MNHNS and CDR2 SASEGT. The CDR3 loop is CASSRTDTNYGYTF. The CDR3 region has the DNA TGTGCCAGCAGTCGGACAGATACTAACTATGGCTACACCTTC.